Below, 28 T cell receptor beta chains from the same sample are listed, as sequenced in a study of tumor-infiltrating lymphocytes in primary liver carcinoma. A primer in the constant region served to generate TCR beta cDNA from roughly 520 ng of total RNA. Sequencing libraries for TCR beta derived from three nested multiplex PCR rounds that used slightly modified ARM-PCR. The first two PCR rounds used TRBV1-TRBV30 forward primers with a C-beta reverse primer, about 10 cycles each. In TCRdb, the multiplex PCR reads were re-called with MiXCR into one record per CDR3 protein. Seen here are approximately 310,000 distinct CDR3 sequences, 50% to 70% observed once, and the top ten hold 9% to 10%. Both blood RNA, taken from unsorted whole blood, and germline DNA were extracted. Sequenced input: peripheral blood. These receptors were taken from a man aged 35 to 55 with primary liver carcinoma and hepatitis B virus infection.

V usage is TRBV28 and J usage is TRBJ1-2; 7 nucleotides line up with TRBD1. Trimming cost V 6 bases and J 6 bases; bases outside gene matches: 7. Germline assignment: CDR1 MDHEN and CDR2 SYDVKM. This CDR3 has 13 amino acids. CDR3 bases: TGTGCCAGCAGGACAGGGTCTGCCCATGGCTACACCTTC. Protein product: CASRTGSAHGYTF.

The V and J genes are TRBV11-2 and TRBJ1-5; unclear D gene. V shed 1 base and J shed 4 bases, with 11 bases lying between them. CDR1 and CDR2 from the germline V gene are SGHAT and FQNNGV. The CDR3 has 15 amino acids. The CDR3: CASSLGTEANQPQHF. The CDR3 DNA follows: TGTGCCAGCAGCTTAGGCACGGAGGCGAATCAGCCCCAGCATTTT. Full variable domain (outside the CDR3, taken from reference TRBV11-2 and TRBJ1-5): EAGVAQSPRYKIIEKRQSVAFWCNPISGHATLYWYQQILGQGPKLLIQFQNNGVVDDSQLPKDRFSAERLKGVDSTLKIQPAKLEDSAVYLCASSLGTEANQPQHFGDGTRLSIL.

Notes on this clonotype: One base away lies a much larger clone, so this may be a sequencing read error. The rearrangement uses TRBV10-3 and TRBJ2-7; a weak D match, TRBD1 (6 bases). CDR1 and CDR2 (germline): ENHRY, SYGVKD. Trimming took off 7 bases at V and 0 bases at J, with 10 bases between the two ends. CDR3 length equals 13 residues. The CDR3 loop is CAINGGDSYEQYF. CDR3 nucleotides: TGTGCCATCAATGGGGGCGACTCCTACGAGCAGTACTTC.

On this clonotype: A much larger clone is a single base away; this may be a read error. The chain couples TRBV6-2 or TRBV6-3 to TRBJ1-2, with D tentatively TRBD1 (5 bases). CDR3 length: 12 residues. Germline assignment: CDR1 MNHEY and CDR2 SVGEGT. CDR3 in DNA: TGTGTCAGCAGTCCTCAGGGCTATGGCTACACCTTC. This codes for CVSSPQGYGYTF.

About this clonotype itself: The junction differs from germline at one of its ends, possibly a read error. This rearrangement joins TRBV29-1 to TRBJ1-1, with D perhaps matching TRBD1 (6 bases). Germline CDR1 is SQVTM and CDR2 is ANQGSEA. This CDR3 is built from 14 residues. The CDR3 reads CSARDITRGTGAFF. CDR3 DNA: TGCAGCGCCCGGGACATCACAAGGGGCACTGGAGCTTTCTTT.

This clonotype was observed at least ten times. The chain carries TRBV12-3 or TRBV12-4 and TRBJ1-2; D remains ambiguous. Trimming removed 5 bases at V and 5 bases at J, with 15 bases between. CDR3 length: 14 amino acids. Written as DNA, the CDR3 is TGTGCCAGCAGTCCTTCCTTAGGCCCTTATGGCTACACCTTC. This sequence encodes CASSPSLGPYGYTF.

CDR3 DNA: TGTGCCAGCAGCATTCGAAATGAAAAACTGTTTTTT. It specifies CASSIRNEKLFF. J is TRBJ1-4 and V is TRBV28; D not certain. This CDR3 region has 12 residues. CDR1 and CDR2 from the germline V gene are MDHEN and SYDVKM. Trimming removed 6 bases from V and 5 bases from J, with 7 bases in between.

Details on this clonotype: The junction shows a germline mismatch at one end, possibly a read error. The chain carries TRBV5-1 and TRBJ2-1; 10 bases agree with TRBD2. The CDR3 covers 17 residues. The V gene's germline CDR1 is SGHRS and CDR2 YFSETQ. In nucleotides, the CDR3 is TGCGCCAGCAGCGACACGACCCGGACTAGCGGAAACAATGGGCAGTTCTTC. Amino acids: CASSDTTRTSGNNGQFF.

As to this clonotype: This may come from a read error, since a much larger clone is one base off. The chain combines TRBV4-1 with TRBJ2-3; D is undetermined. In germline, CDR1 is MGHRA, CDR2 YSYEKL. This CDR3 is built from 14 residues. In nucleotides, the CDR3 is TGCGCCAGCAGCCGGACGGATTCCACAGATACGCAGTTTTTT. Its translation: CASSRTDSTDTQFF.

Notes on this clonotype: One end of the junction is discordant with germline, which a read error may explain. The J gene is TRBJ2-7, the V gene TRBV5-1; 7 nucleotides line up with TRBD1. CDR1 and CDR2 from the germline V gene are SGHRS and YFSETQ. The CDR3 covers 15 residues. The CDR3 sequence: CASSPDRTVAYEQYF. The CDR3 DNA is TGCGCCAGCAGCCCGGACAGGACGGTGGCCTACGAACAGTACTTC.

V gene TRBV7-9 combines with J gene TRBJ2-3; a weak D match, TRBD1 (5 bases). The CDR3 runs to 14 residues. Trimming stripped 5 bases from V and 2 bases from J, with 11 bases between. Per germline, CDR1 SEHNR and CDR2 FQNEAQ (reference sequence). CDR3 amino acids: CASSADRVTDTQYF. The CDR3 region has the DNA TGTGCCAGCAGCGCCGACAGAGTCACAGATACGCAGTATTTT.

As to this clonotype: The junction departs from the called germline gene at one end, perhaps through a read error. V is TRBV5-4 and J is TRBJ2-7; a possible D gene is TRBD2 (5 bases). The CDR3 covers 11 residues. In germline, CDR1 is SGHNT, CDR2 YYREEE (reference sequence). The CDR3 loop reads CASSSSYEHYF. The DNA of the CDR3 is TGTGCCAGCAGCTCTAGCTACGAGCACTACTTC.

This rearrangement joins TRBV10-3 to TRBJ2-5; 14 nucleotides line up with TRBD2. Losses at the gene ends were 7 bases for V and 2 bases for J; bases not matched to a gene: 6. Germline V gene sequence: CDR1 ENHRY, CDR2 SYGVKD. CDR3 length: 16 amino acids. CDR3 sequence (DNA): TGTGCCATCAATGAAGGACTAGCGGGAGGACAAGAGACCCAGTACTTC. Its translation is CAINEGLAGGQETQYF.

Remarks on this clonotype: Just one base apart from a much larger clone, this may be a read error. V is TRBV29-1 and J is TRBJ2-7; D unclear. The CDR3 runs 12 residues. With 3 bases removed from V and 0 bases from J, the gap between germline ends came to 6 bases. Germline V gives CDR1 SQVTM, CDR2 ANQGSEA. The CDR3 DNA follows: TGCAGCGTTGAGATCAGCTCCTACGAGCAGTACTTC. This encodes CSVEISSYEQYF.

CDR3 sequence reads: CASSLQQGDTDTQYF. Here the CDR3 DNA reads TGTGCCAGCAGTTTACAACAGGGGGACACAGATACGCAGTATTTT. The chain joins TRBV12-3 or TRBV12-4 to TRBJ2-3; 8 bases align to TRBD1. This CDR3 has 15 amino acids. Germline trimming cut 2 bases from V and 2 bases from J; bases unmatched to any gene: 3.

Worth noting for this clonotype: At one end, the junction sequence differs from germline, possibly due to a read error. The V call is TRBV6-5, the J call TRBJ2-7; no clear D gene. From germline, CDR1 is MNHEY and CDR2 SVGAGI. The CDR3 length is 13 residues. CDR3 DNA sequence: TGTGCCAGCAGTTCCCCAAGTTCTTACGAGCAGTATTTC. This encodes CASSSPSSYEQYF.

This chain uses TRBV6-1 with TRBJ1-3; 8 nucleotides line up with TRBD1. The length of the CDR3 is 18 residues. The germline V gene has CDR1 MNHNS and CDR2 SASEGT. After removal of 5 bases from V and 8 bases from J, the junction contained 20 bases not matched to a gene. This CDR3 is CASSPIVSTGASRYTIYF. The CDR3 coding sequence is TGTGCCAGCAGTCCTATCGTTTCGACAGGGGCCTCTAGATACACCATATATTTT.

In this sample, this clonotype turned up many times. The chain couples TRBV11-2 to TRBJ2-7; the D gene is possibly TRBD1 (5 bases). With 1 base removed from V and 2 bases from J, the gap between germline ends came to 12 bases. In germline, CDR1 is SGHAT, CDR2 FQNNGV. The CDR3 loop spans 15 amino acids. The CDR3 DNA sequence: TGTGCCAGCAGCTTAGGGCGCGCGACAGCCTACGAGCAGTACTTC. Its translation is CASSLGRATAYEQYF.

Notes on this clonotype: An end of the junction differs from the germline gene, which may be a read error. The V and J genes are TRBV7-9 and TRBJ2-2; 8 positions agree with TRBD1. Germline loops: CDR1 SEHNR, CDR2 FQNEAQ (reference sequence). The CDR3 runs 14 residues. This CDR3 reads CDSSWRTGFGELFF. CDR3 nucleotides: TGTGACAGCAGCTGGAGGACAGGGTTCGGGGAGCTGTTTTTT.

This clonotype was observed a single time. Just one base apart from a much larger clone, this may be a read error. The chain uses TRBV6-5 and TRBJ1-2; the D is unclear. The CDR3 consists of 12 residues. Germline CDR1 MNHEY, CDR2 SVGAGI. V dropped 5 bases and J dropped 5 bases, with 9 bases sitting between them. The CDR3 bases are TGTGCCAGCAGTGCGGGCGGGTATGGCTACACCTTC. Translation: CASSAGGYGYTF.

The V gene is TRBV12-3 or TRBV12-4, the J gene TRBJ1-1; perhaps TRBD1 as D (5 bases). The germline V and J ends were trimmed by 3 bases and 4 bases, with 12 bases remaining between them. The CDR3 contains 14 residues. The CDR3 nucleotides are TGTGCCAGCAGTTTGGTGGATAGGGGCACTGAAGCTTTCTTT. Amino acids: CASSLVDRGTEAFF.

For this clonotype: The junction differs from germline at one of its ends, possibly a read error. V usage is TRBV12-3 or TRBV12-4 and J usage is TRBJ2-3, with 9 bases identical to TRBD1. This CDR3 has 14 residues. The CDR3 is CTNRAGTGTDRQYF. CDR3 DNA sequence: TGTACCAACCGGGCAGGGACAGGGACAGATAGGCAGTATTTT.

Turning to this clonotype: Just one base apart from a much larger clone, this may be a read error. The chain joins TRBV6-6 to TRBJ1-2; 9 bases fit TRBD1. CDR3 size: 12 residues. The germline V gene encodes CDR1 MNHNY and CDR2 SVGAGI (reference sequence). Written as DNA, the CDR3 is TGTACCAGCAGTTGGGACAGGGATGGCTACACCTTC. Its protein product is CTSSWDRDGYTF.

A note on this clonotype: The junction differs from germline at one of its ends, possibly a read error. V usage is TRBV12-3 or TRBV12-4 and J usage is TRBJ2-1; TRBD1 matches 9 bases. This CDR3 is 14 amino acids long. The DNA of the CDR3 is TGTGCCAGCAGCATGGGACAGGGCTACAATGAGCACTTCTTC. Protein sequence: CASSMGQGYNEHFF.

The chain has TRBV4-1 and TRBJ1-1; 7 nucleotides align to TRBD1. The V segment lost 4 bases and the J segment 2 bases; nucleotides outside the gene matches: 7. The germline gives CDR1 MGHRA, CDR2 YSYEKL. The CDR3 extends over 15 amino acids. The CDR3 region has the DNA TGCGCCAGCAGCCCGGGAGGGGGCTACAACACTGAAGCTTTCTTT. It specifies CASSPGGGYNTEAFF.

As for this clonotype: Just one base apart from a much larger clone, this may be a read error. V is TRBV4-3 and J is TRBJ2-1; 7 bases align to TRBD2. CDR1 is LGHNA, CDR2 YSLEER, per germline. The CDR3 length is 15 residues. V lost 4 bases, J lost 4 bases, and 7 bases stayed unmatched. The CDR3 DNA is TGCGCCAGCAGCCCTGCTAGCGGCAATTACAATGAGCAGTTCTTC. Protein product: CASSPASGNYNEQFF.

This sequence joins TRBV5-6 and TRBJ1-5, with a possible D match to TRBD1 (5 bases). Germline V gene data show CDR1 as SGHDT and CDR2 as YYEEEE. V was shortened by 0 bases and J by 6 bases, with 10 bases between the two germline ends. CDR3 size: 14 residues. This chain's CDR3 is CASSLVGPGQPQHF. The CDR3 nucleotides read TGTGCCAGCAGCTTGGTGGGACCGGGTCAGCCCCAGCATTTT.

This clonotype was recorded only once. This is likely a read error, given that the CDR3 carries no conserved phenylalanine or tryptophan at its end. CDR3 in amino acids: CSVDRRRRNEQFL. CDR3 sequence (DNA): TGCAGCGTTGACAGGAGGCGAAGGAATGAGCAGTTCTTG. The rearrangement joins TRBV29-1 to TRBJ2-1; possibly TRBD2 for D (5 bases). The CDR3 is 13 residues long. The germline V gene encodes CDR1 SQVTM and CDR2 ANQGSEA. The V end lost 3 bases, the J end lost 7 bases, and 13 bases lay between the germline ends.